This T cell receptor (beta chain) was sequenced in a study of T cell repertoires in cytomegalovirus infection. Findings and limits, study-wide: There were carriers of CMV plus the relevant HLA, and cumulative public TCR beta family frequency identified them. Predominance within the ex vivo response was attributable to HLA-C-restricted CMV-specific TCR beta clonotypes.

TCRdb processed the reads anew with MiXCR; each CDR3 protein has one entry. The sample carries approximately 750,000 distinct CDR3 sequences, 35% to 45% recorded once. Between the trimmed V and J ends, which lost 2 bases and 4 bases, there was a span of 17 bases. Germline values: CDR1 MDHEN, CDR2 SYDVKM. CDR3 size: 16 residues. A word on this clonotype: Its specificity is unknown.

The specimen sequenced was PBMCs. This chain links TRBV28 with TRBJ1-2; D perhaps matches TRBD1 (5 bases). The TCR originated in a human donor in good health (CMV status not recorded). Some clones in this sample may be carry-over from other donors' samples. This chain's CDR3 is CASSLGFGGKGYGYTF. CDR3 in DNA: TGTGCCAGCAGTTTAGGATTCGGGGGGAAAGGCTATGGCTACACCTTC.